This TCR beta chain stems from a study of tumor-infiltrating lymphocytes in primary liver carcinoma. Germline values: CDR1 SGHNT, CDR2 YENEEA. CDR3 length: 14 residues. From about 490 ng of total RNA, TCR beta-specific cDNA was reverse-transcribed using a constant-region primer. Libraries for TCR beta were built through three nested multiplex PCR rounds, which together made up a slightly modified ARM-PCR procedure. In the first two PCR rounds, TRBV1-TRBV30 forward primers were paired with a C-beta reverse primer, and each round lasted about 9 cycles. MiXCR was run by TCRdb on the multiplex PCR reads, yielding one entry per CDR3 protein. Found here are 25,000 to 35,000 distinct CDR3 sequences, approximately 71% of them singletons; the top ten hold 30% to 40%. As for this clonotype: The junction and the germline gene differ at one end; a read error may be behind it.

Both RNA and DNA were isolated together from around 20-30 mg of bulk tissue that had not been sorted. This chain uses TRBV11-3 with TRBJ2-7; 7 positions match TRBD2. The sequenced sample was liver tumor tissue from sampling region 3. Subset indicated: tumor region T3, left-lateral pole. The origin of this receptor is a woman under 40 with primary liver carcinoma and hepatitis B virus infection. The chain's CDR3 is CVSCLSGREHEQYF. CDR3 coding DNA: TGTGTCAGCTGCTTAAGCGGGCGGGAGCACGAACAGTACTTC.